The rows below give T cell receptor beta chains drawn from one sample of a study of shared clonotypes between healthy human individuals. This table comes from immunoSEQ multiplex PCR, and its TCRdb copy is limited to in-frame clones, with some not included. The sample has millions of clones; 90% to 95% are singletons. The specimen was naive CD4+ T cells sorted from blood. All receptors come from a man aged 18-30 years in good health. CDR3s include the opening cysteine and the closing phenylalanine or tryptophan. The order of the fields is clone size, V gene, D gene, J gene, CDR3 length, CDR3 DNA, CDR3 protein. A D gene is named only where the DNA matches it firmly. The size entry is marked missing in some rows and otherwise reads once, few, many or a size class.

>-|TRBV5-5|TRBD1|TRBJ2-5|14
TGTGCCAGCAGTCTTAGACAGGGCCAAGAGACCCAGTACTTC
CASSLRQGQETQYF
>-|TRBV7-2|TRBD2|TRBJ2-1|16
TGTGCCAGCAGCTCACTAGCGGGAACAAAAAACAATGAGCAGTTCTTC
CASSSLAGTKNNEQFF
>once|TRBV11-3|TRBD2|TRBJ2-3|16
TGTGCCAGCAGTCAAAGCGGGACTAAGAGCACAGATACGCAGTATTTT
CASSQSGTKSTDTQYF
>-|TRBV10-3|-|TRBJ2-1|14
TGTGCCATCAGTGATTACGGGCTAAACAATGAGCAGTTCTTC
CAISDYGLNNEQFF
>-|TRBV10-2|-|TRBJ2-3|14
TGCGCCAGCATCGGCTGGGGGGGCACAGATACGCAGTATTTT
CASIGWGGTDTQYF
>-|TRBV5-4|-|TRBJ2-4|17
TGTGCCAGCAGCTTGGGGTCGGGGGTGGCGACCAAAAACATTCAGTACTTC
CASSLGSGVATKNIQYF
>once|TRBV5-1|-|TRBJ1-6|17
TGCGCCAGCAGCTTATCGACAGGTAGTTCCTATAATTCACCCCTCCACTTT
CASSLSTGSSYNSPLHF
>-|TRBV5-4|-|TRBJ1-4|13
TGTGCCAGCAGCTCTGGGGTTAATGAAAAACTGTTTTTT
CASSSGVNEKLFF
>-|TRBV5-1|-|TRBJ1-1|15
TGCGCCAGCAGAATTTCCGGACAAATAAACACTGAAGCTTTCTTT
CASRISGQINTEAFF
>-|TRBV25-1|-|TRBJ1-1|14
TGTGCCAGCAGTTTTCCGGCTCGGGGTGGTGAAGCTTTCTTT
CASSFPARGGEAFF
>-|TRBV5-8|-|TRBJ1-6|14
TGTGCCAGCAGCTTGTCAGGTTATAATTCACCCCTCCACTTT
CASSLSGYNSPLHF
>-|TRBV10-2|TRBD1|TRBJ1-1|14
TGCGCCAGCAGGGCCGGGACAGGGAGCACTGAAGCTTTCTTT
CASRAGTGSTEAFF
>-|TRBV5-1|TRBD1|TRBJ1-1|17
TGCGCCAGCAGCCACGCGACAGGGCCGAGGATGAACACTGAAGCTTTCTTT
CASSHATGPRMNTEAFF
>-|TRBV5-6|TRBD1|TRBJ1-3|18
TGTGCCAGCAGCTTAACCGGGACAGGGGGCGGTGGAGGAAACACCATATATTTT
CASSLTGTGGGGGNTIYF
>-|TRBV19|-|TRBJ1-6|15
TGTGCCAGTAGCGAGGGTCTTTATCTTAATTCACCCCTCCACTTT
CASSEGLYLNSPLHF
>-|TRBV19|TRBD1|TRBJ1-4|14
TGTGCCAGTAGTATAGGAAGGGACAGTGAAAAACTGTTTTTT
CASSIGRDSEKLFF
>-|TRBV6-5|-|TRBJ1-1|11
TGTGCCAGCACGGGGAACACTGAAGCTTTCTTT
CASTGNTEAFF
>-|TRBV11-2|TRBD2|TRBJ2-3|16
TGTGCCAGCAGCTTTACTAGCGCGTCTCCCACAGATACGCAGTATTTT
CASSFTSASPTDTQYF
>-|TRBV7-2|-|TRBJ2-1|15
TGTGCCAGCAGCTTAGGCGGACTCCTAGAAAATGAGCAGTTCTTC
CASSLGGLLENEQFF
>once|TRBV11-2|-|TRBJ2-7|12
TGTGCCAGTAGCAAAAACTCCTACGAGCAGTACTTC
CASSKNSYEQYF
>-|TRBV11-2|TRBD2|TRBJ2-1|13
TGTGCCGGGCTAGCGGGAGTGGGCAATGAGCAGTTCTTC
CAGLAGVGNEQFF
>-|TRBV5-6|-|TRBJ2-3|15
TGTGCCAGCAGCTCCACTCTGGGGATGGGAGATACGCAGTATTTT
CASSSTLGMGDTQYF
>-|TRBV5-4|-|TRBJ1-2|15
TGTGCCAGCAGCTTGGGGCCGGCAGGGTCGTACGGCTACACCTTC
CASSLGPAGSYGYTF
>-|TRBV10-2|TRBD1|TRBJ2-7|15
TGCGCCAGCAGTGACCCGGGACAGGGACTCTACGAGCAGTACTTC
CASSDPGQGLYEQYF
>-|TRBV25-1|-|TRBJ1-4|14
TGTGCCAGCAGTGAACCCGGACCCGGGGAAAAACTGTTTTTT
CASSEPGPGEKLFF
>-|TRBV6-1|-|TRBJ1-2|13
TGTGCCAGCAGTGAAGTTGGGGGGTACGGCTACACCTTC
CASSEVGGYGYTF
>-|TRBV19|TRBD1|TRBJ1-5|17
TGTGCCAGTTCAACCGGGACAGGGGGCATGAGCAATCAGCCCCAGCATTTT
CASSTGTGGMSNQPQHF
>once|TRBV5-1|-|TRBJ1-1|14
TGCGCCAGCAGCCCCGAAGGGGGGGTAGCTGAAGCTTTCTTT
CASSPEGGVAEAFF
>-|TRBV19|-|TRBJ2-3|14
TGTGCCAGTGCGATAGCTAGCAGCACAGATACGCAGTATTTT
CASAIASSTDTQYF
>-|TRBV28|-|TRBJ1-6|14
TGTGCCAGCACCTTCGACAATGGAGGTTCACCCCTCCACTTT
CASTFDNGGSPLHF
>once|TRBV18|-|TRBJ2-7|14
TGTGCCAGCTCACCTTTCAAGAGCTCCTACGAGCAGTACTTC
CASSPFKSSYEQYF
>-|TRBV28|TRBD1|TRBJ1-4|15
TGTGCCAGCAGTTCATCCGGGACAGGGAATGAAAAACTGTTTTTT
CASSSSGTGNEKLFF
>once|TRBV19|-|TRBJ1-5|16
TGTGCCAGTAGTATAAATTCCCCTTATAGCAATCAGCCCCAGCATTTT
CASSINSPYSNQPQHF
>-|TRBV19|-|TRBJ1-5|15
TGTGCCAGTATGGGACCAGGGCAGGGCTTTCAGCCCCAGCATTTT
CASMGPGQGFQPQHF
>-|TRBV14|-|TRBJ1-6|15
TGTGCCAGCAGCCAAGTGGGGACGACCAATTCACCCCTCCACTTT
CASSQVGTTNSPLHF
>-|TRBV11-2|TRBD1|TRBJ1-4|19
TGTGCCAGCAGCTTAACCCAGACAGGGGCCCTGCCTAGGGGTGAAAAACTGTTTTTT
CASSLTQTGALPRGEKLFF
>-|TRBV19|-|TRBJ1-6|15
TGTGCCAGTAGTTCGAGGGAAAGAGAGGGCTCACCCCTCCACTTT
CASSSREREGSPLHF
>-|TRBV5-5|-|TRBJ2-3|12
TGTGCCAGCAACGAAAAACTGGATACGCAGTATTTT
CASNEKLDTQYF
>-|TRBV21-1|-|TRBJ2-7|17
TGTGCCGCCGATCAACAGGTTAATAGCGGGAGGTCCTACGAGCAGTACTTC
CAADQQVNSGRSYEQYF
>-|TRBV5-4|-|TRBJ2-3|14
TGTGCCAGCAGCGGAGGGGATTTCACAGATACGCAGTATTTT
CASSGGDFTDTQYF
>few|TRBV7-9|-|TRBJ1-6|10
TGTGCCAGGATCAATTCACCCCTCCACTTT
CARINSPLHF
>-|TRBV6-1|-|TRBJ2-3|12
TGTGCCAGCAGTCTTAGCACAGATACGCAGTATTTT
CASSLSTDTQYF
>-|TRBV7-9|-|TRBJ2-5|13
TGTGCCAGCAGCTTAGCGCCTCAAGAGACCCAGTACTTC
CASSLAPQETQYF
>-|TRBV6-5|TRBD1|TRBJ1-3|16
TGTGCCAGCAGTTACTGGGGACAGGGTTCTGGAAACACCATATATTTT
CASSYWGQGSGNTIYF
>-|TRBV10-3|-|TRBJ1-4|14
TGTGCCATCAAACCTTCGGGGGCAGGAGAAAAACTGTTTTTT
CAIKPSGAGEKLFF
>-|TRBV7-8|-|TRBJ2-1|18
TGTGCCAGCAGCTTAGTGCCAGGCCTGGGCGGGTCCTACAATGAGCAGTTCTTC
CASSLVPGLGGSYNEQFF
>-|TRBV18|-|TRBJ2-3|15
TGTGCCAGCTCTCAAACTTCAACAAGCACAGATACGCAGTATTTT
CASSQTSTSTDTQYF
>-|TRBV5-1|TRBD1|TRBJ1-4|15
TGCGCCAGCAGCGAAACAGGGGGTAGGAATGAAAAACTGTTTTTT
CASSETGGRNEKLFF